The clone carrying this T cell receptor beta chain showed up just a few times. Antigen unknown. Cultured CD4+ T-cell DNA underwent Oncomine TCR Beta short-read sequencing. TCRdb re-analysed the PCR reads in MiXCR, keeping a single row per CDR3 protein. The sample consists of roughly 24,000 distinct CDR3 sequences, over 60% of them appearing once. These data are taken from a study of vaccination and CD4 T cells after COVID-19. Overall study context: The post-vaccine samples came a median 72 days after dose two (range 14 to 241). As control conditions, cultures were given either a CEFX pool serving as positive control, an HIV-1 Nef pool, or no peptide at all.

The treatment denotes: roughly 10-day PBMC culture with coronavirus spike peptide pools or control peptides (ViraFEST assay). Peptide pool stimulation in ViraFEST expanded antigen-specific T cells, whose TCRs were then sequenced. In this cohort, PCR tests turned positive between March and December 2020, predating US Alpha, Beta and Delta variants. From germline, CDR1 is LNHNV and CDR2 YYDKDF (reference sequence). The junction had 17 bases not matched to a gene; V was cut back by 4 bases and J by 8 bases. This CDR3 is 18 amino acids long. This TCR derives from a human donor who had recovered from COVID-19. The sequencing sample was made of CD4+ T cells from blood, cultured in vitro. The chain recombines TRBV15 with TRBJ1-4; 9 positions agree with TRBD1. CDR3 DNA sequence: TGTGCCACCAGCACGCACGGGACAGGGACGGGGAGACGGGAAAAACTGTTTTTT. Amino acid sequence: CATSTHGTGTGRREKLFF. The full variable domain, completed using reference TRBV15 and TRBJ1-4, is DAMVIQNPRYQVTQFGKPVTLSCSQTLNHNVMYWYQQKSSQAPKLLFHYYDKDFNNEADTPDNFQSRRPNTSFCFLDIRSPGLGDTAMYLCATSTHGTGTGRREKLFFGSGTQLSVL.